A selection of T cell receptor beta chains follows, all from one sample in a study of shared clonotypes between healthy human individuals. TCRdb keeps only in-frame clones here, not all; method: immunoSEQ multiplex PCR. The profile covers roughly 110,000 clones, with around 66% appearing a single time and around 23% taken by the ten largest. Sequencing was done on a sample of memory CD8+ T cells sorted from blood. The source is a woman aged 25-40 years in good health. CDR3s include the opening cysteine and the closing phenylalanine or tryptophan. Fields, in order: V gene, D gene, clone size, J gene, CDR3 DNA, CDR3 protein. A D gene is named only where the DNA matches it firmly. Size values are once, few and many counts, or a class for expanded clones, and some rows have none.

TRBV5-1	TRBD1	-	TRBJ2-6	TGCGCCAGCAGCTCTGGACAGGGAGGCTCTGGGGCCAACGTCCTGACTTTC	CASSSGQGGSGANVLTF
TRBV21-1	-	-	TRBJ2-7	TGTGCCAGCAGATTAAGGGGTGCCCCCTACGAGCAGTACTTC	CASRLRGAPYEQYF
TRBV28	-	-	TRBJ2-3	TGTGCCAGCACAACAAACGGGGCGAGTTTCTGGGATACGCAGTATTTT	CASTTNGASFWDTQYF
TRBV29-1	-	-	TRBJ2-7	TGCAGCGTTGAACTTATCCGGGACGAAGCCTACGAGCAGTACTTC	CSVELIRDEAYEQYF
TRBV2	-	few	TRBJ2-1	TGTGCCAGCGGTATCATGAGCCGGAGCTCCTACAATGAGCAGTTCTTC	CASGIMSRSSYNEQFF
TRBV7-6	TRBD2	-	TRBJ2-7	TGTGCCAGCAGCTTGTGGCAGGGAGGGATCTACGAGCAGTACTTC	CASSLWQGGIYEQYF
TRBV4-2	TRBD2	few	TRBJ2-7	TGTGCCAGCAGCCAAGTTGCTAGCGGGAGTTTCAACGAGCAGTACTTC	CASSQVASGSFNEQYF
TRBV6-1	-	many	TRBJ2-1	TGTGCCAGCAGTGAACAGGGACACAATGAGCAGTTCTTC	CASSEQGHNEQFF
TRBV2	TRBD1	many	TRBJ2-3	TGTGCCAGCAGCGTCGGACAGGGGGGCAGCACAGATACGCAGTATTTT	CASSVGQGGSTDTQYF
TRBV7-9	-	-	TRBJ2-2	TGTGCCAGCAGCTCGCGTGGTGGGAACACCGGGGAGCTGTTTTTT	CASSSRGGNTGELFF
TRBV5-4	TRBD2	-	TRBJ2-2	TGCGCCAGCAGCCAGGCGGGAGGGCACACCGGGGAGCTGTTTTTT	CASSQAGGHTGELFF
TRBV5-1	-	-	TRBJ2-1	TGCGCCAGCAGCTTGGTATCGGGAGCCCAGGATGAGCAGTTCTTC	CASSLVSGAQDEQFF
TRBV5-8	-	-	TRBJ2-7	TGTGCCAGCAGCAACTATAATTCCTACGAGCAGTACTTC	CASSNYNSYEQYF
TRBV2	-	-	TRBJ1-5	TGTGCCAGCAAAGGACAGCCACATCAGCCCCAGCATTTT	CASKGQPHQPQHF
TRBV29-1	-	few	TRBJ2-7	TGCAGCTATAGCGAGGTCTACGAGCAGTACTTC	CSYSEVYEQYF
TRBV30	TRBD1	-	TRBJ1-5	TGTGCCTGGAGGGGACAGTGGGATCAGCCCCAGCATTTT	CAWRGQWDQPQHF
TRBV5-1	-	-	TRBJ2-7	TGTGCCAGCAGCCTGCGGTGGGTACGAGGGAGCGAGCAGTACTTC	CASSLRWVRGSEQYF
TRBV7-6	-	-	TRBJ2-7	TGTGCCAGCAGCTTAGGATCGAAGGGCCCCTCCTACGAGCAGTACTTC	CASSLGSKGPSYEQYF
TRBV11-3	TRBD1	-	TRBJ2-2	TGTGCCAGCAGCCCGGGGACAGTTGCCGGGGAGCTGTTTTTT	CASSPGTVAGELFF
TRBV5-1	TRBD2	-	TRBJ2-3	TGCGCCAGCAGCTTGGAAGCTAGCGGGAAGCCTAGCACAGATACGCAGTATTTT	CASSLEASGKPSTDTQYF
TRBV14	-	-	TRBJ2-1	TGTGCCAGCAGCCAAGGTTGGGATGAGCAGTTCTTC	CASSQGWDEQFF
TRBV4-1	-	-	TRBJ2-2	TGCGCCAGCAGCCATGCGTGGGCCTCAAACACCGGGGAGCTGTTTTTT	CASSHAWASNTGELFF
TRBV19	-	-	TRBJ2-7	TGTGCCAGTAGTAGGCCCGGGAACTACGAGCAGTACTTC	CASSRPGNYEQYF
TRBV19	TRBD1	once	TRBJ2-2	TGTGCCAGTAGGACCGGGACAGTCGTCCGAGTCAGAACCGGGGAGCTGTTTTTT	CASRTGTVVRVRTGELFF
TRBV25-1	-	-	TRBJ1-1	TGTGCCAGCAGTGCTATTTTCGACAGTTCGAAGACTGAAGCTTTCTTT	CASSAIFDSSKTEAFF
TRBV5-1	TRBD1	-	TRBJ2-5	TGCGCCAGCAGCAATGAGGGGGCCCAAGAGACCCAGTACTTC	CASSNEGAQETQYF
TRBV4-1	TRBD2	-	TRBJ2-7	TGCGCCAGCAGCCAAGCTTTTGGCGGGAGGGCCTACGAGCAGTACTTC	CASSQAFGGRAYEQYF
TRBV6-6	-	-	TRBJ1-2	TGTGCCAGCAGTTACCGGCAGCGGAACTATGGCTACACCTTC	CASSYRQRNYGYTF
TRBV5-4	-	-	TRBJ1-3	TGTGCCAGCAGCCAAGTCCAAGAGACATCAGGAAACACCATATATTTT	CASSQVQETSGNTIYF
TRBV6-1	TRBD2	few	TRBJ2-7	TGTGCCAGCAGTGAAGGGACTAGCGGCTCCTACGAGCAGTACTTC	CASSEGTSGSYEQYF